The 23 T cell receptor beta chains reported below all come from one sample, sequenced in a study of siplizumab effects on memory and regulatory T cells (dated by TCRdb to the late 2010s). The protocol used for the library was the immunoSEQ multiplex PCR assay. TCRdb took over this immuneACCESS table, retaining in-frame rearrangements with V and J assigned. Such tables are incomplete; in checked studies, under half of the missing clones stem from an unresolved V gene, and the remainder is unexplained. The sample table lists tens of thousands of clones, 91% of them with a count of one. The ten top clones hold over 25% of the sample. What was sequenced was CD8+ T cells sorted from blood. These receptors all come from a human donor in good health.

This clone was observed once. This chain uses TRBV5-1 with TRBJ2-7; D might be TRBD2 (5 bases). The V end was cut by 2 bases, the J end by 3 bases, with 9 bases between. CDR3 length equals 13 residues. Germline CDR1 reads SGHRS; CDR2 reads YFSETQ. The CDR3 nucleotides read TGCGCCAGCAGCTTTCCCGGGGACTACGAGCAGTACTTC. It yields the protein CASSFPGDYEQYF. The whole variable domain, remainder taken from reference TRBV5-1 and TRBJ2-7, is KAGVTQTPRYLIKTRGQQVTLSCSPISGHRSVSWYQQTPGQGLQFLFEYFSETQRNKGNFPGRFSGRQFSNSRSEMNVSTLELGDSALYLCASSFPGDYEQYFGPGTRLTVT.

The rearrangement joins TRBV14 to TRBJ2-7, with D possibly TRBD1 on 6 matching bases. V was trimmed by 0 bases and J by 0 bases, leaving 9 bases between them. The CDR3 runs to 15 residues. Germline lookup yields CDR1 SGHDN and CDR2 FVKESK. CDR3 in amino acids: CASSQEQGSSYEQYF. In DNA, the CDR3 is TGTGCCAGCAGCCAAGAACAGGGCAGCTCCTACGAGCAGTACTTC.

This rearrangement joins TRBV6-1 to TRBJ2-7, with D hard to call. Trimming took off 2 bases at V and 3 bases at J, with 8 bases between the two ends. Germline CDR1 and CDR2: MNHNS and SASEGT. The CDR3 runs 13 residues. This CDR3 reads CASSENGFYEQYF. The CDR3 DNA sequence: TGTGCCAGCAGTGAAAATGGGTTCTACGAGCAGTACTTC.

V and J are TRBV7-9 and TRBJ2-7; the D gene is possibly TRBD2 (5 bases). CDR1 is SEHNR and CDR2 is FQNEAQ in the germline V gene (reference sequence). The V end was cut by 5 bases, the J end by 7 bases, with 18 bases between. The CDR3 is 14 amino acids. As DNA, the CDR3 is TGTGCCAGCAGCACCGGACTGCACGCGGGTGAGCAGTACTTC. This translates into CASSTGLHAGEQYF. Full variable domain (missing parts from reference TRBV7-9 and TRBJ2-7): DTGVSQNPRHKITKRGQNVTFRCDPISEHNRLYWYRQTLGQGPEFLTYFQNEAQLEKSRLLSDRFSAERPKGSFSTLEIQRTEQGDSAMYLCASSTGLHAGEQYFGPGTRLTVT.

The J gene is TRBJ1-2, the V gene TRBV7-9, with TRBD1 identical over 10 bases. The CDR3 has 17 residues. Germline CDR1 and CDR2: SEHNR and FQNEAQ (reference sequence). After removal of 1 base from V and 3 bases from J, the junction contained 8 bases not matched to a gene. The CDR3 spells CASSLVRGDRGDYGYTF. CDR3 nucleotide sequence: TGTGCCAGCAGCTTAGTTCGAGGGGACAGGGGCGACTATGGCTACACCTTC.

V usage is TRBV7-9 and J usage is TRBJ1-4, with D hard to call. The V gene's germline CDR1 is SEHNR and CDR2 FQNEAQ (reference sequence). Trimming took off 5 bases at V and 4 bases at J, with 11 bases between the two ends. CDR3 length: 14 residues. CDR3 DNA: TGTGCCAGCAGCGGACGTACTGATAATGAAAAACTGTTTTTT. It encodes CASSGRTDNEKLFF.

This rearrangement joins TRBV19 to TRBJ2-3; D possibly corresponds to TRBD1 (6 bases). Germline CDR1 and CDR2: LNHDA and SQIVND (reference sequence). The length of the CDR3 is 13 residues. CDR3 amino acids: CAGAPTSTDTQYF. The DNA for the CDR3 is TGTGCGGGGGCACCCACGAGCACAGATACGCAGTATTTT.

The genes are TRBV10-2 and TRBJ2-7, with D unclear. V lost 7 bases and J lost 2, with 12 bases in between. The CDR3 loop spans 13 amino acids. The germline CDR1 and CDR2 sequences are WSHSY and SAAADI. CDR3 in amino acids: CASKGNYPYEQYF. CDR3 bases: TGCGCCAGCAAAGGGAACTATCCCTACGAGCAGTACTTC.

This sequence joins TRBV4-2 and TRBJ2-1, with D unresolved. This CDR3 has 15 amino acids. The ends were cut back, 0 bases at V and 0 bases at J, with 6 bases in the middle. CDR1 and CDR2 from the germline V gene are LGHNA and YNFKEQ. The CDR3 DNA is TGTGCCAGCAGCCAAGATAGGAGCTCCTACAATGAGCAGTTCTTC. Its protein product is CASSQDRSSYNEQFF.

V is TRBV7-9 and J is TRBJ2-7, with D hard to call. Germline V CDR1 and CDR2: SEHNR, FQNEAQ (reference sequence). V was shortened by 1 base and J by 5 bases, with 12 bases between the two germline ends. The CDR3 covers 14 residues. For the CDR3, the DNA is TGTGCCAGCAGCTTAGTGGGGAAAGCCGACGAGCAGTACTTC. Amino acid sequence: CASSLVGKADEQYF.

The V and J genes are TRBV30 and TRBJ1-2, with a weak D call TRBD1 (5 bases). Germline V CDR1 and CDR2: GTSNPN, SVGIG (reference sequence). CDR3 length equals 12 residues. V lost 3 bases, J lost 4 bases, and 9 bases lay in between. The CDR3 region has the DNA TGTGCCTGGAGGGGGCAGGTCTATGGCTACACCTTC. Amino acids: CAWRGQVYGYTF.

The chain joins TRBV27 to TRBJ2-7; D possibly corresponds to TRBD2 (7 bases). The CDR3 sequence is 13 residues long. Trimming took 7 bases from V and 6 from J, leaving 16 bases between them. The V gene's germline CDR1 is MNHEY and CDR2 SMNVEV (reference sequence). The chain's CDR3 is CASKEGGGLEQYF. The CDR3 DNA reads TGTGCCAGCAAGGAAGGGGGAGGGCTCGAGCAGTACTTC.

The chain couples TRBV2 to TRBJ1-5, with 11 bases matching TRBD1. The germline V gene has CDR1 SNHLY and CDR2 FYNNEI. V shed 4 bases, J shed 0 bases, and the junction held 2 bases outside the gene matches. The CDR3 extends over 16 amino acids. The CDR3 DNA is TGTGCCAGCAGTGGGGACAGGGGGGTTAGCAATCAGCCCCAGCATTTT. It is translated as CASSGDRGVSNQPQHF.

V gene TRBV5-4 combines with J gene TRBJ1-1; D is unresolved. The ends were cut back, 0 bases at V and 1 base at J, with 7 bases in the middle. Per the germline V gene, CDR1 is SGHNT and CDR2 is YYREEE (reference sequence). The CDR3 has 14 residues. CDR3 nucleotide sequence: TGTGCCAGCAGCTTGGGTCCGGCGAACACTGAAGCTTTCTTT. Residues: CASSLGPANTEAFF. Combining the CDR3 with reference TRBV5-4 and TRBJ1-1 gives the whole variable domain ETGVTQSPTHLIKTRGQQVTLRCSSQSGHNTVSWYQQALGQGPQFIFQYYREEENGRGNFPPRFSGLQFPNYSSELNVNALELDDSALYLCASSLGPANTEAFFGQGTRLTVV.

The J gene is TRBJ1-1, the V gene TRBV18; 8 bases line up with TRBD1. Per the germline V gene, CDR1 is KGHSH and CDR2 is LQKENI. The CDR3 consists of 15 residues. The J segment lost 1 base and the V segment lost 4 bases, leaving 5 bases of the junction unmatched. The CDR3 region has the DNA TGTGCCAGCTCACTTATCGGACAGGGGAACACTGAAGCTTTCTTT. This codes for CASSLIGQGNTEAFF.

This chain links TRBV19 with TRBJ1-2; D uncertain. CDR1 LNHDA and CDR2 SQIVND come from the germline V gene (reference sequence). V lost 3 bases to trimming and J lost 8 bases, with 10 bases between them. The length of the CDR3 is 12 residues. CDR3 in amino acids: CASSMLGNGYTF. The DNA of the CDR3 is TGTGCCAGTAGTATGTTAGGGAACGGCTACACCTTC. The variable domain in full, completed from reference TRBV19 and TRBJ1-2, reads DGGITQSPKYLFRKEGQNVTLSCEQNLNHDAMYWYRQDPGQGLRLIYYSQIVNDFQKGDIAEGYSVSREKKESFPLTVTSAQKNPTAFYLCASSMLGNGYTFGSGTRLTVV.

The chain employs TRBV9 and TRBJ2-3; 11 bases line up with TRBD2. Germline CDR1 SGDLS, CDR2 YYNGEE. The CDR3 spans 15 residues. Trimming at V came to 3 bases and at J to 7 bases, leaving 7 bases not matched to a gene. The CDR3 sequence: CASSATSGTGHTQYF. In nucleotides, the CDR3 is TGTGCCAGCAGCGCGACTAGCGGGACCGGGCATACGCAGTATTTT.

The CDR3 DNA follows: TGTGCCAGCAGTCACGGGACGGACTCCTACGAGCAGTACTTC. As protein: CASSHGTDSYEQYF. V usage is TRBV27 and J usage is TRBJ2-7; D might be TRBD1 or TRBD2, each matching 5 bases. Per the germline V gene, CDR1 is MNHEY and CDR2 is SMNVEV (reference sequence). The CDR3 contains 14 residues. The V end was cut by 5 bases, the J end by 0 bases, with 11 bases between.

The table lists this clone with a count of one. V and J are TRBV5-4 and TRBJ1-1; TRBD1 agrees at 8 bases. V lost 2 bases and J lost 5; bases outside the gene matches: 8. The CDR3 sequence is 15 residues long. Germline-derived CDR1 and CDR2 are SGHNT and YYREEE (reference sequence). The CDR3 DNA is TGTGCCAGCAGCTTCCACCAGGGGGCGGGGACTGAAGCTTTCTTT. Protein: CASSFHQGAGTEAFF.

This clone was observed once. The rearrangement links TRBV7-9 to TRBJ2-2; D unclear. V was cut by 8 bases and J by 6 bases, with 10 bases left in between. Germline values: CDR1 SEHNR, CDR2 FQNEAQ (reference sequence). This CDR3 has 12 residues. The CDR3 region is CASPRPSGELFF. The CDR3 DNA sequence: TGTGCCAGCCCCCGGCCTTCCGGGGAGCTGTTTTTT.

The CDR3 DNA sequence: TGTGCCAGCAGCGTAGACGGGACCAGTCAAGAGACCCAGTACTTC. Its protein product is CASSVDGTSQETQYF. This chain links TRBV9 with TRBJ2-5; D may correspond to TRBD1 or TRBD2 (5 bases each). The CDR3 consists of 15 residues. Germline assignment: CDR1 SGDLS and CDR2 YYNGEE. The V and J ends lost 0 bases and 2 bases respectively, with 11 bases between them. The complete variable domain, with remaining parts taken from reference TRBV9 and TRBJ2-5, reads DSGVTQTPKHLITATGQRVTLRCSPRSGDLSVYWYQQSLDQGLQFLIQYYNGEERAKGNILERFSAQQFPDLHSELNLSSLELGDSALYFCASSVDGTSQETQYFGPGTRLLVL.

This chain connects TRBV11-2 to TRBJ1-1; D remains ambiguous. V lost 3 bases and J 7 bases, leaving 15 bases between the germline ends. Germline V lookup: CDR1 SGHAT, CDR2 FQNNGV. The CDR3 sequence is 14 residues long. The CDR3 bases are TGTGCCAGCAGCTTCACCACCCCCTGGGTTGAAGCTTTCTTT. Its protein product is CASSFTTPWVEAFF.

This chain links TRBV10-3 with TRBJ1-3; weak D call: TRBD1 (5 bases). The germline V gene encodes CDR1 ENHRY and CDR2 SYGVKD. V was trimmed by 4 bases and J by 0 bases, leaving 13 bases between them. The CDR3 covers 16 residues. DNA of the CDR3: TGTGCCATCAGTGTCGTCAGGGCTAACTCTGGAAACACCATATATTTT. It specifies CAISVVRANSGNTIYF.